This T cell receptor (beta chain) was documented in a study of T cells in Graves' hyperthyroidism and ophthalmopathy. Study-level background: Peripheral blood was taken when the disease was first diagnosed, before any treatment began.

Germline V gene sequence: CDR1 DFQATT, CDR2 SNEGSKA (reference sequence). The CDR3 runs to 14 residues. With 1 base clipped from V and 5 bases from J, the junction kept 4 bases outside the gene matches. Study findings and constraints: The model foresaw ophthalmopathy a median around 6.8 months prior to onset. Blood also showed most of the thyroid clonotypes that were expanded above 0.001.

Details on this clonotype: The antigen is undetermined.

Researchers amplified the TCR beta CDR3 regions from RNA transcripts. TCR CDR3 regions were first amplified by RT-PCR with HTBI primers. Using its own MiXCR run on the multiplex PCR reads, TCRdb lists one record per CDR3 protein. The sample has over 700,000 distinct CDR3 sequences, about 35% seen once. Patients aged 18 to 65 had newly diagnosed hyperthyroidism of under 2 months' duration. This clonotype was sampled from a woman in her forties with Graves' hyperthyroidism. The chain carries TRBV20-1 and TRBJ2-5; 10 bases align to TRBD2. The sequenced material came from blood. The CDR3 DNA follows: TGCAGTGCTAGAGGGACTAGCGGAAATGAGACCCAGTACTTC. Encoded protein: CSARGTSGNETQYF.